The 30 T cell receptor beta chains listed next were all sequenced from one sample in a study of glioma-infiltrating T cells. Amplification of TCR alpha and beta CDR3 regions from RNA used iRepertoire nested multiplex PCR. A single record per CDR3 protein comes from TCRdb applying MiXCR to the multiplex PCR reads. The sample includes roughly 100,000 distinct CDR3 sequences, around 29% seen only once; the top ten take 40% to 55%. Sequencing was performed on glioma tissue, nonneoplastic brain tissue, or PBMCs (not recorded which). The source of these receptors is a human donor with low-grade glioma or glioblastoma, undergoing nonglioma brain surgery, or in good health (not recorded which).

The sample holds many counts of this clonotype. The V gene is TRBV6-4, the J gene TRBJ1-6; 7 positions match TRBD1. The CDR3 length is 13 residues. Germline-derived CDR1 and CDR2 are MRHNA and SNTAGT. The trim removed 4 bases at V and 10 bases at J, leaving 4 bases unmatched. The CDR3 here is CASSVDRESPLHF. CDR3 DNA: TGTGCCAGCAGTGTAGACAGGGAATCACCCCTCCACTTT.

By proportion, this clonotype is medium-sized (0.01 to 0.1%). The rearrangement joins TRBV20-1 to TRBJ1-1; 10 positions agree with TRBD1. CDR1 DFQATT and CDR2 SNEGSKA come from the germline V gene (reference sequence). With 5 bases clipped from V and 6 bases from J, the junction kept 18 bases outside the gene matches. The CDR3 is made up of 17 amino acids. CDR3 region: CSAGKRAGTGVSAEAFF. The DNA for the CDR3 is TGCAGTGCTGGTAAACGTGCCGGGACAGGGGTTTCTGCTGAAGCTTTCTTT.

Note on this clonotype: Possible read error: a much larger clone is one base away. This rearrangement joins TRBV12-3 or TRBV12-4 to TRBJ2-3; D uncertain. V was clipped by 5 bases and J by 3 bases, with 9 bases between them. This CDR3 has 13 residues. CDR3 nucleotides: TGTGCCAGCAGTAAGAGTAGAACAGATACGCAGTATTTT. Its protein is CASSKSRTDTQYF.

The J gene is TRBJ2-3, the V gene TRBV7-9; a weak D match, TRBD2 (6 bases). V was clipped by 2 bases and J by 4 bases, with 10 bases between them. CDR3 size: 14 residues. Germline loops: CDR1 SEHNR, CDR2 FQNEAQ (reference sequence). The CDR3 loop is CASSLQGGADTQYF. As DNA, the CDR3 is TGTGCCAGCAGCTTACAGGGAGGAGCAGATACGCAGTATTTT.

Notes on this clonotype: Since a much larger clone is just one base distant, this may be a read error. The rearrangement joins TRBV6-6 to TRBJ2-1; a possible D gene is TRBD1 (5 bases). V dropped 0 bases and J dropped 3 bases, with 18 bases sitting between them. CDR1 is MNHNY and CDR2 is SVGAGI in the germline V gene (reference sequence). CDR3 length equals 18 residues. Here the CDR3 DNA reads TGTGCCAGCAGTTACTCGACAGCAAGTCAACAATTCTACAATGAGCAGTTCTTC. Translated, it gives CASSYSTASQQFYNEQFF.

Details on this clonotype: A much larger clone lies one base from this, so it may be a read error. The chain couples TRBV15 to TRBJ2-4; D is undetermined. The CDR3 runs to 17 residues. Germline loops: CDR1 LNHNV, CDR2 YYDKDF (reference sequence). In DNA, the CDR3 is TGTGCCGCCAGCAGAGATAGGGCTGGGTTAAGCAAAAACATTCAGTACTTC. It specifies CAASRDRAGLSKNIQYF.

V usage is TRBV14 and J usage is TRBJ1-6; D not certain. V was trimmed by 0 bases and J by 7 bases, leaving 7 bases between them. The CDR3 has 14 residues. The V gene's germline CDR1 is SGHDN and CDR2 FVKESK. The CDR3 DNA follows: TGTGCCAGCAGCCAAGAAGGGTTAAATTCACCCCTCCACTTT. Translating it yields CASSQEGLNSPLHF.

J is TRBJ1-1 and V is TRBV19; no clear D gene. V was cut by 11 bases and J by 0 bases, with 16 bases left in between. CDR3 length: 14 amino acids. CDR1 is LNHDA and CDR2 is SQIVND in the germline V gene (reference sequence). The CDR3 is CASQPQDLNTEAFF. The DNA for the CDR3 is TGTGCCTCTCAACCCCAGGACCTGAACACTGAAGCTTTCTTT.

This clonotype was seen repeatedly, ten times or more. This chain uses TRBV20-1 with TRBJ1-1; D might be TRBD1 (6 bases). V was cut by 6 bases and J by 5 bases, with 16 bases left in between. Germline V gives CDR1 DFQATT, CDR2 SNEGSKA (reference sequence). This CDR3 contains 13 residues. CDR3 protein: CSASAGANTEAFF. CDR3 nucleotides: TGCAGTGCCAGCGCAGGGGCGAATACTGAAGCTTTCTTT.

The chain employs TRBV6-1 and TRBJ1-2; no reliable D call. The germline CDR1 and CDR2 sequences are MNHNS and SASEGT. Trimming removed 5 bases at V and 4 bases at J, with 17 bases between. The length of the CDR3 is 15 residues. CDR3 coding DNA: TGTGCCAGCAGTTCCGCGGGAGAAGGACCCTATGGCTACACCTTC. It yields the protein CASSSAGEGPYGYTF.

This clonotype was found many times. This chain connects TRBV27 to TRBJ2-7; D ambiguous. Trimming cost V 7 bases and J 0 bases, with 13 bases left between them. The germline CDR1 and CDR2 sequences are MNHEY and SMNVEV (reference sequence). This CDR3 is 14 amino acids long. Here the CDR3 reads CASTPRAHSYEQYF. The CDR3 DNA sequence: TGTGCCAGCACCCCTCGGGCACACTCCTACGAGCAGTACTTC.

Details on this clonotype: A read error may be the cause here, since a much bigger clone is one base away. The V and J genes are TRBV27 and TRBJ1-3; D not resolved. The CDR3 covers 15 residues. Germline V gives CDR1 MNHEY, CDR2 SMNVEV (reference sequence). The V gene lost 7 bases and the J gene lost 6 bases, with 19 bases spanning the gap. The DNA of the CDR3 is TGTGCCAGCAACCTAAGGCAGACCTCTTCAAACACCATATATTTT. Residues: CASNLRQTSSNTIYF.

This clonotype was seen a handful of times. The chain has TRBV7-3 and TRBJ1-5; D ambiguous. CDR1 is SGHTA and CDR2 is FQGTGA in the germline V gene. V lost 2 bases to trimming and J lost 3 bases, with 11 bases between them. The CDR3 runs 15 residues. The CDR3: CASSLSAESNQPQHF. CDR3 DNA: TGTGCCAGCAGCTTATCGGCGGAGTCCAATCAGCCCCAGCATTTT.

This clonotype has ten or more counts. The CDR3 DNA is TGTGCCAGCAGTCCTCGGGACACCCGATACGAGCAGTACTTC. It specifies CASSPRDTRYEQYF. The chain links TRBV27 to TRBJ2-7; the D gene is possibly TRBD1 (6 bases). V lost 5 bases, J lost 4 bases, and 15 bases lay in between. The germline V gene encodes CDR1 MNHEY and CDR2 SMNVEV (reference sequence). The CDR3 runs to 14 residues.

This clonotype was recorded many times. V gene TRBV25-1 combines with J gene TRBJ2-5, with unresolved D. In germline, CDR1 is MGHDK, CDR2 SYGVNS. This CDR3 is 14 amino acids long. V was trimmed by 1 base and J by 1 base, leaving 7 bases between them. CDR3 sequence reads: CASSESWSQETQYF. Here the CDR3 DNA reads TGTGCCAGCAGTGAATCATGGTCCCAAGAGACCCAGTACTTC.

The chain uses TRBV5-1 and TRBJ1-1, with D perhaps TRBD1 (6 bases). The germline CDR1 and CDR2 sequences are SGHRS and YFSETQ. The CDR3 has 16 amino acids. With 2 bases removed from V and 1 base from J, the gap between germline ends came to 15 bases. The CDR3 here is CASSLRRTGSNTEAFF. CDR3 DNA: TGCGCCAGCAGCTTAAGGAGAACAGGGTCGAACACTGAAGCTTTCTTT.

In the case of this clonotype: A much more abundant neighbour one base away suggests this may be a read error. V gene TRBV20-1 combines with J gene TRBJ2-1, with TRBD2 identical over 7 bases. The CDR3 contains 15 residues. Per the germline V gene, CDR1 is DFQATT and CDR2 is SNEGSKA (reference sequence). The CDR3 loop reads CGAREGKAGKHEQFF. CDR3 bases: TGCGGTGCTAGAGAAGGAAAAGCGGGGAAACATGAGCAGTTCTTC.

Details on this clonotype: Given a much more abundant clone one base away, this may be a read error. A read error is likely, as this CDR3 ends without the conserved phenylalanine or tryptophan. The CDR3 DNA is TGCAGTGCCCCGGGACTAGCGGGGGGGAGCTCCTACAATGAGCAGTTCTTG. It is translated as CSAPGLAGGSSYNEQFL. The V and J genes are TRBV20-1 and TRBJ2-1, with 16 bases lining up with TRBD2. CDR1 and CDR2 from the germline V gene are DFQATT and SNEGSKA (reference sequence). V was clipped by 6 bases and J by 0 bases; unmatched bases: 5. This CDR3 is built from 17 residues.

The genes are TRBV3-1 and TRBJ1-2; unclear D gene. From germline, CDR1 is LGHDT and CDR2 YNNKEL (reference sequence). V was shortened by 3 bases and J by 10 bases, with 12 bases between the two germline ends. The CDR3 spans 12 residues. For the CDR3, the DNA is TGTGCCAGCAGCCACGAAAGAGTCGTCTACACCTTC. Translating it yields CASSHERVVYTF.

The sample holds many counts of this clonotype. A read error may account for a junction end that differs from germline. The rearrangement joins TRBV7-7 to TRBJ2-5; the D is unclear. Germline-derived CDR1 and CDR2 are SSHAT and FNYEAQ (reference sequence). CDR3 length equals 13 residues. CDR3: CASSLGAEETQYF. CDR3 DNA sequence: TGTGCTAGCAGCTTAGGCGCTGAAGAGACCCAGTACTTC.

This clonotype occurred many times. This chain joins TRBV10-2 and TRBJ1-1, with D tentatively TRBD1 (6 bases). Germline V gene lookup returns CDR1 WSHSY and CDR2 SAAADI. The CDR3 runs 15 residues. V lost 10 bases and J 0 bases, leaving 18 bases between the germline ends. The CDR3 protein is CATLEDRRMNTEAFF. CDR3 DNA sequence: TGCGCCACCCTAGAAGACAGGCGTATGAACACTGAAGCTTTCTTT.

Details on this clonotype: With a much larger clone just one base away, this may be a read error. CDR3 loop: CASGLTGGGTDTQYF. The CDR3 coding sequence is TGTGCCAGCGGCCTGACAGGGGGCGGCACAGATACGCAGTATTTT. V is TRBV12-3 or TRBV12-4 and J is TRBJ2-3; 10 bases map to TRBD1. J gave up 1 base and V 8 bases, and 6 bases lay outside the gene matches. This CDR3 is built from 15 residues.

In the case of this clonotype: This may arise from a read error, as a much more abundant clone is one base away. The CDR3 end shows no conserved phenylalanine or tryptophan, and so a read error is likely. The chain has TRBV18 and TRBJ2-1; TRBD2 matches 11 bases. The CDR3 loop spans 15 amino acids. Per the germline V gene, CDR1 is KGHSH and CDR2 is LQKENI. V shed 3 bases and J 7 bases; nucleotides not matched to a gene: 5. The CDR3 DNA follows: TGTGCCAGCTCACCGGCTAGCGGGGGGAAGAATGAGCAGTTCCTC. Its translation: CASSPASGGKNEQFL.

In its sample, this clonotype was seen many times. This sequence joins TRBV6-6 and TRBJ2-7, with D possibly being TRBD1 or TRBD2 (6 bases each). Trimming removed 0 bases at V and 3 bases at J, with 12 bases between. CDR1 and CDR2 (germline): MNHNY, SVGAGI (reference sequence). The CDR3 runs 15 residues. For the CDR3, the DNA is TGTGCCAGCAGTTACTCAGCCGGGGGCAGCTACGAGCAGTACTTC. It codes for CASSYSAGGSYEQYF.

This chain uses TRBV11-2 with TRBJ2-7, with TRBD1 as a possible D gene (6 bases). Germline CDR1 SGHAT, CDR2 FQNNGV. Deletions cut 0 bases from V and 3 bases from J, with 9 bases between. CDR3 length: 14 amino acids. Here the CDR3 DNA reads TGTGCCAGCAGCTTAGACAGGGGAGTCTACGAGCAGTACTTC. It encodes CASSLDRGVYEQYF.

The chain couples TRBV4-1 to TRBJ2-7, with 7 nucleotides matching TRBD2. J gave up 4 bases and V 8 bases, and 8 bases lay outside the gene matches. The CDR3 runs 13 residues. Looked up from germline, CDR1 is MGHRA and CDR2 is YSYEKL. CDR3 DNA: TGCGCCAGCGGCCCAACGCGGGGGTACGAGCAGTACTTC. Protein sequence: CASGPTRGYEQYF.

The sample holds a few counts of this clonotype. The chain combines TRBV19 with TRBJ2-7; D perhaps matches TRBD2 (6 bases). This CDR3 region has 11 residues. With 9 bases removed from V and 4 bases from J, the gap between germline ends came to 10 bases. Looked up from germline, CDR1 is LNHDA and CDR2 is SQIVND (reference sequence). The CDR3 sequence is CASRRGYEQYF. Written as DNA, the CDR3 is TGTGCCAGCCGTCGGGGGTACGAGCAGTACTTC.

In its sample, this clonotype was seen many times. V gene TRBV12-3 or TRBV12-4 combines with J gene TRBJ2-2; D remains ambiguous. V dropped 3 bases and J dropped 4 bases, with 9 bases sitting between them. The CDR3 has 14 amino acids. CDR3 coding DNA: TGTGCCAGCAGTTTGCGCCACTCCACCGGGGAGCTGTTTTTT. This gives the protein CASSLRHSTGELFF.

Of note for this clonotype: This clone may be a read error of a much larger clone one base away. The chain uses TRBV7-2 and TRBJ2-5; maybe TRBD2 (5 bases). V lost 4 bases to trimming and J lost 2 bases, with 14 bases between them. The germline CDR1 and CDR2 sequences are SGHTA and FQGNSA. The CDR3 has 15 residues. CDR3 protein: CASSSRETGQETQYF. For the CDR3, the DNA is TGTGCCAGCAGCTCAAGAGAGACGGGGCAAGAGACCCAGTACTTC.

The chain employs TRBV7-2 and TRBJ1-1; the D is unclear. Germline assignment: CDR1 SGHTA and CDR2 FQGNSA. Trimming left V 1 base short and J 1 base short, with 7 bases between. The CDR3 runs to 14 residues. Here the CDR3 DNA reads TGTGCCAGCAGCTTAGTTCATACGAACACTGAAGCTTTCTTT. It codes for CASSLVHTNTEAFF.